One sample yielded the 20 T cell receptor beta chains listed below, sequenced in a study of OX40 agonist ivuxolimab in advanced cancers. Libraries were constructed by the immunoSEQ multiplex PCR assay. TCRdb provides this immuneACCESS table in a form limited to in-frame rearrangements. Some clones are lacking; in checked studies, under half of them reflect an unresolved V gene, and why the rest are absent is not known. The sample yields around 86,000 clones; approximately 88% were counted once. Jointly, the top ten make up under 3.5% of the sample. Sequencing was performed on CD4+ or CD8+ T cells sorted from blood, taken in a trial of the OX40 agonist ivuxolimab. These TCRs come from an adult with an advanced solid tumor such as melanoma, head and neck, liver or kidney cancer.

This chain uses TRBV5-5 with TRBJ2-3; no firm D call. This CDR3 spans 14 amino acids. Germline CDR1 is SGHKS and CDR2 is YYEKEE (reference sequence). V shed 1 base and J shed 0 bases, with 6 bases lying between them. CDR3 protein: CASSLIRSTDTQYF. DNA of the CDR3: TGTGCCAGCAGCTTGATCAGGAGCACAGATACGCAGTATTTT.

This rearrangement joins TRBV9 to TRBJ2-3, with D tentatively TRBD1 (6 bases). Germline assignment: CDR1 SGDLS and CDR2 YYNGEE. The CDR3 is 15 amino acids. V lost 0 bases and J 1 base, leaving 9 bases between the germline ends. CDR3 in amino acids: CASSVAQGRTDTQYF. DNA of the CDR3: TGTGCCAGCAGCGTAGCCCAGGGGCGCACAGATACGCAGTATTTT.

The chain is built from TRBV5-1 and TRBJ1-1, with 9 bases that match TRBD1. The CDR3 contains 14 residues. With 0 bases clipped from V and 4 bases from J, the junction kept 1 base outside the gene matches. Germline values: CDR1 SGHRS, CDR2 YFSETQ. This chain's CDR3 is CASSLGGQGTEAFF. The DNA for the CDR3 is TGCGCCAGCAGCTTGGGGGGACAGGGCACTGAAGCTTTCTTT.

The CDR3 sequence: CASSQGRQANYGYTF. The CDR3 coding sequence is TGCGCCAGCAGCCAAGGTAGACAGGCTAACTATGGCTACACCTTC. This chain connects TRBV4-3 to TRBJ1-2, with D possibly TRBD1 on 6 matching bases. From germline, CDR1 is LGHNA and CDR2 YSLEER. Trimming removed 1 base from V and 0 bases from J, with 9 bases in between. CDR3 size: 15 residues.

The CDR3 bases are TGTGCCAGCTATCCACCCAAGGGGATTGGCGCCGAGCAGTACGTC. Translation: CASYPPKGIGAEQYV. The chain employs TRBV7-9 and TRBJ2-7, with D possibly being TRBD1 (5 bases). Germline CDR1 reads SEHNR; CDR2 reads FQNEAQ (reference sequence). The CDR3 is 15 residues long. The V gene lost 8 bases and the J gene lost 6 bases, with 23 bases spanning the gap.

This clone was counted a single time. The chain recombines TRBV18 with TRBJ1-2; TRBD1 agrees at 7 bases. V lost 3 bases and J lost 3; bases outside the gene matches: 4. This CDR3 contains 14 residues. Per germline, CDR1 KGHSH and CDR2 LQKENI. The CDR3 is CASSPGQDYYGYTF. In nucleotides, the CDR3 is TGTGCCAGCTCACCCGGACAGGATTACTATGGCTACACCTTC.

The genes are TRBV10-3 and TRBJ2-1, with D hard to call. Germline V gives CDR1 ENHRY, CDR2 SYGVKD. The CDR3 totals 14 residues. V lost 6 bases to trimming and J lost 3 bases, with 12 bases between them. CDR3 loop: CAIRYSEVYNEQFF. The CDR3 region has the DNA TGTGCCATCAGGTACTCCGAAGTCTACAATGAGCAGTTCTTC.

The CDR3 is CSAGRELEAFF. The CDR3 DNA reads TGCAGTGCTGGACGGGAACTTGAAGCTTTCTTT. The V and J genes are TRBV20-1 and TRBJ1-1; D gene uncertain. CDR1 and CDR2 from the germline V gene are DFQATT and SNEGSKA (reference sequence). The CDR3 is made up of 11 amino acids. The V and J ends lost 5 bases and 7 bases respectively, with 11 bases between them.

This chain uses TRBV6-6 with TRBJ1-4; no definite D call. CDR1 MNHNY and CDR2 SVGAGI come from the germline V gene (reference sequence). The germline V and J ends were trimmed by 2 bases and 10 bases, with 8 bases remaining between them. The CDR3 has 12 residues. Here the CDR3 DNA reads TGTGCCAGCAGTTACCCGGCGGGAAAACTGTTTTTT. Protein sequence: CASSYPAGKLFF.

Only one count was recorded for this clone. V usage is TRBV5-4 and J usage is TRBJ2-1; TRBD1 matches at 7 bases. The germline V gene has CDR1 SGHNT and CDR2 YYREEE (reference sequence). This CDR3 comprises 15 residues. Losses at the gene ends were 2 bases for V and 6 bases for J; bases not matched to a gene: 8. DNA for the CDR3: TGTGCCAGCAGCTTAAGAGGGGGCAAGGTCAATGAGCAGTTCTTC. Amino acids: CASSLRGGKVNEQFF.

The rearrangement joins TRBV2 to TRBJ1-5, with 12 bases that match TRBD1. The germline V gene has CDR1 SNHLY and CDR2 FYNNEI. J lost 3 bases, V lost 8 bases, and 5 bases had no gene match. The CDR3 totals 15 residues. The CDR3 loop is CASSGQGAFNQPQHF. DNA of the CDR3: TGTGCCAGCTCGGGACAGGGGGCCTTCAATCAGCCCCAGCATTTT. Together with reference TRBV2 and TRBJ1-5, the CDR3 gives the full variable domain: EPEVTQTPSHQVTQMGQEVILRCVPISNHLYFYWYRQILGQKVEFLVSFYNNEISEKSEIFDDQFSVERPDGSNFTLKIRSTKLEDSAMYFCASSGQGAFNQPQHFGDGTRLSIL.

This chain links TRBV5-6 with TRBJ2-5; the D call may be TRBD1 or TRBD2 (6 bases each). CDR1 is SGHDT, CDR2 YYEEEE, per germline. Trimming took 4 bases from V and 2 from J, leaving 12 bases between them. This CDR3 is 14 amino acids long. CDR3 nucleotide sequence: TGTGCCAGCAGCCCGGTAGGGGGGCAAGAGACCCAGTACTTC. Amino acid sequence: CASSPVGGQETQYF.

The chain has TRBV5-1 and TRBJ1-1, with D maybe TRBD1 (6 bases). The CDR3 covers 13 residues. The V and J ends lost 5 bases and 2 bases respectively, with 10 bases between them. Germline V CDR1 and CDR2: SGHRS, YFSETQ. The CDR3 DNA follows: TGCGCCAGCAGATGGGACACCAACACTGAAGCTTTCTTT. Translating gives CASRWDTNTEAFF.

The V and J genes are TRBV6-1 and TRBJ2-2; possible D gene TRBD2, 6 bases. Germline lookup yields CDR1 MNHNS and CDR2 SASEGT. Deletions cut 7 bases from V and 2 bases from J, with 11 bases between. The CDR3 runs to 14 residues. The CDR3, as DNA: TGTGCCAGCACCGAGGAGGGAAACACCGGGGAGCTGTTTTTT. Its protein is CASTEEGNTGELFF.

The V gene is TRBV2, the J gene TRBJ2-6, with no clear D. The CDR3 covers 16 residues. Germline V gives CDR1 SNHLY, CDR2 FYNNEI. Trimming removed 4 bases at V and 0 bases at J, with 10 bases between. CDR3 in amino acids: CASSGVKSSGANVLTF. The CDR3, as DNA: TGTGCCAGCAGTGGGGTCAAGAGCTCTGGGGCCAACGTCCTGACTTTC. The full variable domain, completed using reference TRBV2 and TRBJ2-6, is EPEVTQTPSHQVTQMGQEVILRCVPISNHLYFYWYRQILGQKVEFLVSFYNNEISEKSEIFDDQFSVERPDGSNFTLKIRSTKLEDSAMYFCASSGVKSSGANVLTFGAGSRLTVL.

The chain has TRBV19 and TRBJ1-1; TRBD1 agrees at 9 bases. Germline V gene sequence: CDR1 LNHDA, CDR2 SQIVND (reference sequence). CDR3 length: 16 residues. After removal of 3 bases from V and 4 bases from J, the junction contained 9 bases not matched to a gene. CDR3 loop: CASSMLPGQGSTEAFF. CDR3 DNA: TGTGCCAGTAGTATGTTACCGGGACAGGGAAGCACTGAAGCTTTCTTT.

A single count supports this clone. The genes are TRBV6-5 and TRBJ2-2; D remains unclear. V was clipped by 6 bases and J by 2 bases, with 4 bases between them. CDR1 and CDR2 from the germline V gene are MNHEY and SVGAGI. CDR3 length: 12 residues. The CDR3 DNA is TGTGCCAGCAGCTTAAACACCGGGGAGCTGTTTTTT. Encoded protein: CASSLNTGELFF.

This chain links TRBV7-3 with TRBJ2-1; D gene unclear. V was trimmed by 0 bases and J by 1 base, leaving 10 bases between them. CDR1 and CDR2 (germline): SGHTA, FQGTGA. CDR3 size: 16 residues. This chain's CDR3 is CASSLTATESYNEQFF. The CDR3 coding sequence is TGTGCCAGCAGCTTAACAGCGACGGAGTCCTACAATGAGCAGTTCTTC.

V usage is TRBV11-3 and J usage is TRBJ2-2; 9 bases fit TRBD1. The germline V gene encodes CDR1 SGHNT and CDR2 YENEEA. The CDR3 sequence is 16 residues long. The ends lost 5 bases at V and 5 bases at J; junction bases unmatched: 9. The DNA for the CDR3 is TGTGCCAGCAGCCGGCGGGGACAGGGTGTTACCGGGGAGCTGTTTTTT. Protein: CASSRRGQGVTGELFF. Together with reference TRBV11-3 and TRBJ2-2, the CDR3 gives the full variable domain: EAGVVQSPRYKIIEKKQPVAFWCNPISGHNTLYWYLQNLGQGPELLIRYENEEAVDDSQLPKDRFSAERLKGVDSTLKIQPAELGDSAVYLCASSRRGQGVTGELFFGEGSRLTVL.

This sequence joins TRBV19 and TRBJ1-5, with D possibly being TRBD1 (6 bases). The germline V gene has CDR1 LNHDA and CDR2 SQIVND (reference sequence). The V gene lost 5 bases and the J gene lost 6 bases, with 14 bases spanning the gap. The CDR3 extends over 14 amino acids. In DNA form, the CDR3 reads TGTGCCAGTAGTTACAGGGAGATGGGTCAGCCCCAGCATTTT. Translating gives CASSYREMGQPQHF.